In its sample, the clone carrying this T cell receptor beta chain was seen a few times. Its antigen is as yet unknown. These data originate in a study of persistence of HIV-infected CD4 T cells. Background on the study: Donors were ART-treated; their CMV- and Gag-responding CD4+ T cells were isolated. Study-wide results and limits: Bulk TCR data could not be restricted to HIV-1-infected CMV-responding cells.

Germline trimming cut 3 bases from V and 3 bases from J; bases unmatched to any gene: 16. Looked up from germline, CDR1 is LGHNA and CDR2 is YNFKEQ. The CDR3 spans 18 residues. The libraries were made with immunoSEQ version 4 in survey mode. Genomic DNA was diluted to 10 ng/uL, up to roughly 1 ug per sample. Produced via immunoSEQ multiplex PCR; TCRdb's table is partial and in-frame only. The profile covers about 40,000 clones, with 78% appearing a single time and approximately 15% taken by the ten largest. Overlapping HIV-1 Gag 15-mer peptides at approximately 1 ug per peptide per mL were used. CD40L/CD69 double-negative CD45RO-high memory CD4+ T cells were collected. Adults with HIV-1 started suppressive ART while chronically infected.

The receptor was derived from an adult man with HIV who was CMV-seropositive. The starting material was CD4+ T cells sorted from PBMCs after roughly 18-hour stimulation, obtained from a patient who received antiretroviral therapy. The chain recombines TRBV4-2 with TRBJ1-2, with 7 positions matching TRBD1. The CDR3 region has the DNA TGTGCCAGCAGCCAGTTCATCGGGACAGAGGTGACGGACTATGGCTACACCTTC. It is translated as CASSQFIGTEVTDYGYTF.